This entry concerns a single T cell receptor (beta chain). Germline V gene lookup returns CDR1 MDHEN and CDR2 SYDVKM. V dropped 5 bases and J dropped 3 bases, with 19 bases sitting between them. The CDR3 runs 16 residues. This record belongs to a study of Ad26.COV2.S vaccination and SARS-CoV-2 variants. Treatment described: roughly 19 received Ad26.COV2.S at low or high dose, single or two shots; 5 received placebo; per-sample allocation not given. Day 63 after the first injection of vaccine or placebo was the sampling time. In the vaccine, an Ad26 vector expressed the SARS-CoV-2 spike of the Wuhan strain. The repertoire was sequenced with immunoSEQ multiplex PCR; TCRdb's copy has only in-frame clones and lacks some. This table holds fewer than 400,000 clones, about nine tenths found once.

The sequencing here drew on peripheral blood, taken in a trial of Ad26.COV2.S vaccine versus placebo. This sequence joins TRBV28 and TRBJ2-5; perhaps TRBD1 as D (5 bases). The source of this sequence is a person aged 18 to 59 who received the Ad26.COV2.S COVID-19 vaccine or a placebo. In nucleotides, the CDR3 is TGTGCCAGCAGTCCCAGGACATGGTCGACAAAAGAGACCCAGTACTTC. It yields the protein CASSPRTWSTKETQYF. Supplemented by reference TRBV28 and TRBJ2-5, the full variable domain reads DVKVTQSSRYLVKRTGEKVFLECVQDMDHENMFWYRQDPGLGLRLIYFSYDVKMKEKGDIPEGYSVSREKKERFSLILESASTNQTSMYLCASSPRTWSTKETQYFGPGTRLLVL.